The 10 T cell receptor beta chains given below trace back to one sample, sequenced in a study of shared clonotypes between healthy human individuals. Generated by immunoSEQ multiplex PCR, the TCRdb table keeps only in-frame clones and is missing some. The sample lists some 510,000 clones, around 79% seen once, with 10% to 15% in the top ten. Sequencing was carried out using PBMCs. The receptors derive from a woman in her thirties or forties in good health. Some clones in this sample may be carry-over from other donors' samples.

There are a few counts of this clone. The genes are TRBV25-1 and TRBJ2-1; D is perhaps TRBD2 (5 bases). CDR1 is MGHDK, CDR2 SYGVNS, per germline. The CDR3 consists of 12 residues. With 5 bases removed from V and 9 bases from J, the gap between germline ends came to 11 bases. The CDR3 loop reads CASSTGYGEQFF. The CDR3 nucleotides are TGTGCCAGCAGTACGGGGTACGGTGAGCAGTTCTTC.

This chain connects TRBV5-4 to TRBJ2-1, with TRBD2 identical over 8 bases. The CDR3 covers 16 residues. With 0 bases clipped from V and 2 bases from J, the junction kept 4 bases outside the gene matches. Germline CDR1 is SGHNT and CDR2 is YYREEE (reference sequence). DNA for the CDR3: TGTGCCAGCAGCTTGGATTCGGGACTAGCCTACAATGAGCAGTTCTTC. Translating gives CASSLDSGLAYNEQFF.

The chain recombines TRBV7-2 with TRBJ2-1; D unclear. The germline V gene encodes CDR1 SGHTA and CDR2 FQGNSA. The CDR3 length is 12 residues. V was clipped by 3 bases and J by 7 bases, with 7 bases between them. CDR3 sequence: CASSLTLNEQFF. In DNA form, the CDR3 reads TGTGCCAGCAGCTTGACTCTGAATGAGCAGTTCTTC. Together with reference TRBV7-2 and TRBJ2-1, the CDR3 gives the full variable domain: GAGVSQSPSNKVTEKGKDVELRCDPISGHTALYWYRQSLGQGLEFLIYFQGNSAPDKSGLPSDRFSAERTGGSVSTLTIQRTQQEDSAVYLCASSLTLNEQFFGPGTRLTVL.

The J gene is TRBJ2-2, the V gene TRBV30; D ambiguous. Trimming left V 3 bases short and J 5 bases short, with 10 bases between. Germline CDR1 GTSNPN, CDR2 SVGIG (reference sequence). The CDR3 has 13 residues. The CDR3 DNA follows: TGTGCCTGGAGCCTGGACCAAACCGGGGAGCTGTTTTTT. Amino acids: CAWSLDQTGELFF. Drawing the rest from reference TRBV30 and TRBJ2-2, the complete variable domain is SQTIHQWPATLVQPVGSPLSLECTVEGTSNPNLYWYRQAAGRGLQLLFYSVGIGQISSEVPQNLSASRPQDRQFILSSKKLLLSDSGFYLCAWSLDQTGELFFGEGSRLTVL.

This sequence joins TRBV7-2 and TRBJ2-7; D may be TRBD1 (6 bases). The germline CDR1 and CDR2 sequences are SGHTA and FQGNSA. V was cut by 0 bases and J by 3 bases, with 9 bases left in between. CDR3 length: 14 amino acids. The CDR3 nucleotides are TGTGCCAGCAGCTTAGCACAGGGAGACTACGAGCAGTACTTC. It yields the protein CASSLAQGDYEQYF.

This chain uses TRBV5-1 with TRBJ2-3; possibly TRBD2 for D (7 bases). This CDR3 has 18 residues. Germline CDR1 is SGHRS and CDR2 is YFSETQ. Trimming took off 2 bases at V and 4 bases at J, with 23 bases between the two ends. The CDR3 nucleotides read TGCGCCAGCAGCTTAGGGGGGACTACCAGAGGTAAAGCAGATACGCAGTATTTT. This encodes CASSLGGTTRGKADTQYF.

This chain uses TRBV27 with TRBJ2-1; D might be TRBD1 (6 bases). The CDR3 is made up of 13 amino acids. Germline V lookup: CDR1 MNHEY, CDR2 SMNVEV (reference sequence). Deletions cut 7 bases from V and 9 bases from J, with 16 bases between. Written as DNA, the CDR3 is TGTGCCAGCACCCGGAACAGGGCTGCTGAGCAGTTCTTC. Its protein is CASTRNRAAEQFF.

V and J are TRBV5-4 and TRBJ1-2; 9 nucleotides match TRBD1. The CDR3 consists of 14 residues. With 5 bases clipped from V and 3 bases from J, the junction kept 5 bases outside the gene matches. Per the germline V gene, CDR1 is SGHNT and CDR2 is YYREEE (reference sequence). The CDR3 loop is CASRTGGQDYGYTF. The CDR3 DNA reads TGTGCCAGCAGGACAGGGGGACAAGACTATGGCTACACCTTC. The complete variable domain, with remaining parts taken from reference TRBV5-4 and TRBJ1-2, reads ETGVTQSPTHLIKTRGQQVTLRCSSQSGHNTVSWYQQALGQGPQFIFQYYREEENGRGNFPPRFSGLQFPNYSSELNVNALELDDSALYLCASRTGGQDYGYTFGSGTRLTVV.

The chain is built from TRBV13 and TRBJ2-3; 8 nucleotides line up with TRBD2. Trimming cost V 6 bases and J 1 base; bases outside gene matches: 9. Per germline, CDR1 PRHDT and CDR2 FYEKMQ (reference sequence). The CDR3 has 16 amino acids. CDR3 DNA sequence: TGTGCCAGCAGTAAGACCAGCGGGAGTGGCACAGATACGCAGTATTTT. Amino acids: CASSKTSGSGTDTQYF.

Worth noting for this clone: This specimen includes other DNA sequences encoding the same CDR3. The chain employs TRBV5-8 and TRBJ1-1; 9 bases agree with TRBD1. The V segment lost 4 bases and the J segment 4 bases; nucleotides outside the gene matches: 5. The CDR3 consists of 14 residues. CDR1 and CDR2 (germline): SGHTS, YDEGEE. The CDR3 loop is CASSRGQGPTEAFF. The DNA of the CDR3 is TGTGCCAGCAGCCGGGGACAGGGCCCCACTGAAGCTTTCTTT. The complete variable domain, with remaining parts taken from reference TRBV5-8 and TRBJ1-1, reads EAGVTQSPTHLIKTRGQQATLRCSPISGHTSVYWYQQALGLGLQFLLWYDEGEERNRGNFPPRFSGRQFPNYSSELNVNALELEDSALYLCASSRGQGPTEAFFGQGTRLTVV.